Each of the 7 T cell receptor beta chains below was sequenced from the same sample in a study of blood T cell repertoires in COVID-19. Profiled with immunoSEQ multiplex PCR; TCRdb holds only in-frame clones, not every one. Of approximately 81,000 clones in the sample, 90% to 95% were seen once. The material sequenced was peripheral blood. Source of these receptors: a woman aged 50 to 60 in a cohort sampled during active COVID-19.

This chain connects TRBV7-9 to TRBJ2-7; no reliable D call. Looked up from germline, CDR1 is SEHNR and CDR2 is FQNEAQ (reference sequence). V was shortened by 3 bases and J by 0 bases, with 9 bases between the two germline ends. The CDR3 runs 14 residues. The chain's CDR3 is CASSLSENSYEQYF. The CDR3 nucleotides are TGTGCCAGCAGCTTGTCTGAGAACTCCTACGAGCAGTACTTC. The whole variable domain, filled in from reference TRBV7-9 and TRBJ2-7, reads DTGVSQNPRHKITKRGQNVTFRCDPISEHNRLYWYRQTLGQGPEFLTYFQNEAQLEKSRLLSDRFSAERPKGSFSTLEIQRTEQGDSAMYLCASSLSENSYEQYFGPGTRLTVT.

V gene TRBV5-1 combines with J gene TRBJ1-3, with 7 positions matching TRBD1. The germline V gene has CDR1 SGHRS and CDR2 YFSETQ. The trim removed 4 bases at V and 4 bases at J, leaving 8 bases unmatched. The CDR3 is 15 residues long. The CDR3: CASSQRTGTGNTIYF. CDR3 bases: TGCGCCAGCAGCCAACGGACAGGCACCGGAAACACCATATATTTT.

The V call is TRBV25-1, the J call TRBJ1-1; D remains unclear. Germline-derived CDR1 and CDR2 are MGHDK and SYGVNS. The CDR3 is 14 residues long. V was clipped by 5 bases and J by 5 bases, with 15 bases between them. CDR3 nucleotides: TGTGCCAGCAGTCGGGGTCAGATCGGGACTGAAGCTTTCTTT. This translates into CASSRGQIGTEAFF.

V usage is TRBV4-2 and J usage is TRBJ2-6, with D hard to call. Trimming took off 4 bases at V and 1 base at J, with 11 bases between the two ends. From germline, CDR1 is LGHNA and CDR2 YNFKEQ. This CDR3 spans 16 amino acids. CDR3 in amino acids: CASSLKVASGANVLTF. Here the CDR3 DNA reads TGTGCCAGCAGCCTCAAGGTAGCTTCTGGGGCCAACGTCCTGACTTTC.

V is TRBV3-1 (or the pseudogene TRBV3-2) and J is TRBJ2-1; D uncertain. Trimming shortened V by 9 bases and J by 0 bases, and 6 bases separated the two germline ends. Germline CDR1 is LGHDT and CDR2 is YNNKEL (reference sequence). This CDR3 is 12 amino acids long. The CDR3 DNA reads TGTGCCAGTCTGAGCTCCTACAATGAGCAGTTCTTC. This codes for CASLSSYNEQFF.

The J gene is TRBJ2-3, the V gene TRBV18; 14 nucleotides match TRBD2. The V gene's germline CDR1 is KGHSH and CDR2 LQKENI. Germline trimming cut 3 bases from V and 0 bases from J; bases unmatched to any gene: 5. The CDR3 contains 18 residues. CDR3 nucleotides: TGTGCCAGCTCACCCCCCGGACTAGCGGGAGGAAGCACAGATACGCAGTATTTT. This encodes CASSPPGLAGGSTDTQYF.

This chain links TRBV6-5 with TRBJ2-2, with D hard to call. Trimming left V 3 bases short and J 5 bases short, with 4 bases between. The germline V gene encodes CDR1 MNHEY and CDR2 SVGAGI. CDR3 length: 12 amino acids. The CDR3 DNA reads as TGTGCCAGCAGTTATCAAACCGGGGAGCTGTTTTTT. It yields the protein CASSYQTGELFF.